This T cell receptor (beta chain) was recovered during a study of T cells in lung cancer brain metastases. On the study more broadly: Median interval between primary and brain metastasis specimen acquisition was roughly 360 days.

Between 2.24 and 4.92 ug genomic DNA went in, equal for pairs. Using immunoSEQ multiplex PCR, the repertoire was profiled, and TCRdb retains in-frame clones only, with some absent. The sample gives 4,900 or so clones, around 84% of which show up once; roughly 3% is in the top ten. Germline lookup yields CDR1 SGHDT and CDR2 YYEEEE. The CDR3 sequence is 12 residues long. V lost 3 bases, J lost 4 bases, and 5 bases lay in between. Sequencing used tumor tissue from the primary lung tumor. The sequence was collected from a woman between 45 and 60 years old with non-small cell lung cancer. The rearrangement links TRBV5-6 to TRBJ2-1; D is uncertain. CDR3 sequence reads: CASSWDYNEQFF. The DNA for the CDR3 is TGTGCCAGCAGCTGGGATTACAATGAGCAGTTCTTC. The variable domain in full, with the rest retrieved from reference TRBV5-6 and TRBJ2-1, is DAGVTQSPTHLIKTRGQQVTLRCSPKSGHDTVSWYQQALGQGPQFIFQYYEEEERQRGNFPDRFSGHQFPNYSSELNVNALLLGDSALYLCASSWDYNEQFFGPGTRLTVL.